Each of the 27 T cell receptor beta chains below was sequenced from the same sample in a study of somatic mutations in cytotoxic T cells in rheumatoid arthritis. Generated by immunoSEQ multiplex PCR, the TCRdb table keeps only in-frame clones and is missing some. The sample contains tens of thousands of clones, about four fifths of which appear only once. The sample was CD8+ T cells sorted from blood. Receptors originate from an adult with rheumatoid arthritis.

The rearrangement uses TRBV7-9 and TRBJ2-1, with 13 bases aligning to TRBD2. The J segment lost 8 bases and the V segment lost 2 bases, leaving 9 bases of the junction unmatched. CDR1 and CDR2 from the germline V gene are SEHNR and FQNEAQ (reference sequence). CDR3 length: 17 residues. The chain's CDR3 is CASSLPRGTSGIYEQFF. CDR3 nucleotide sequence: TGTGCCAGCAGCTTACCGCGTGGGACTAGCGGGATCTATGAGCAGTTCTTC. Full variable domain (remainder filled in from reference TRBV7-9 and TRBJ2-1): DTGVSQNPRHKITKRGQNVTFRCDPISEHNRLYWYRQTLGQGPEFLTYFQNEAQLEKSRLLSDRFSAERPKGSFSTLEIQRTEQGDSAMYLCASSLPRGTSGIYEQFFGPGTRLTVL.

The CDR3 reads CASNQDGLNTEAFF. Here the CDR3 DNA reads TGTGCCAGCAACCAGGACGGCCTGAACACTGAAGCTTTCTTT. The genes are TRBV2 and TRBJ1-1; D unresolved. This CDR3 is 14 amino acids long. V lost 7 bases and J 0 bases, leaving 12 bases between the germline ends. Per germline, CDR1 SNHLY and CDR2 FYNNEI.

The V call is TRBV6-6, the J call TRBJ1-5; TRBD1 agrees at 11 bases. With 2 bases clipped from V and 6 bases from J, the junction kept 3 bases outside the gene matches. Germline V gene data show CDR1 as MNHNY and CDR2 as SVGAGI (reference sequence). This CDR3 has 15 amino acids. In DNA, the CDR3 is TGTGCCAGCAGTTACGGACAGGGGGCGGGTCAGCCCCAGCATTTT. Its protein is CASSYGQGAGQPQHF.

This clone was seen a handful of times. This chain links TRBV23-1 with TRBJ1-2, with D possibly matching TRBD1 (5 bases). TRBV23-1 is filed as an ORF, its function uncertain. Trimming took 7 bases from V and 4 from J, leaving 7 bases between them. The length of the CDR3 is 11 residues. The CDR3 reads CASNRSYGYTF. The CDR3, as DNA: TGCGCCAGCAACAGGTCCTATGGCTACACCTTC.

This clone was detected a few times. This chain connects TRBV7-2 to TRBJ2-7; 11 positions agree with TRBD1. V shed 1 base, J shed 3 bases, and the junction held 2 bases outside the gene matches. This CDR3 spans 15 amino acids. Germline loops: CDR1 SGHTA, CDR2 FQGNSA. CDR3 DNA sequence: TGTGCCAGCAGCTTAGTAGGGACAGGGGGCTACGAGCAGTACTTC. This gives the protein CASSLVGTGGYEQYF.

The rearrangement uses TRBV10-3 and TRBJ1-4; D may be TRBD1 (5 bases). The CDR3 runs to 15 residues. The germline V gene has CDR1 ENHRY and CDR2 SYGVKD. Between the trimmed V and J ends, which lost 11 bases and 6 bases, there was a span of 22 bases. CDR3 bases: TGTGCCTCCTCCGGACGGGAAACGGGGGATGAAAAACTGTTTTTT. This translates into CASSGRETGDEKLFF.

This sequence joins TRBV27 and TRBJ2-3, with 12 bases matching TRBD2. In germline, CDR1 is MNHEY, CDR2 SMNVEV (reference sequence). CDR3 length: 17 residues. Trimming at V came to 7 bases and at J to 2 bases, leaving 10 bases not matched to a gene. The CDR3 region has the DNA TGTGCCAGCACCTCCCTCGGACTAGCGGGAAACACAGATACGCAGTATTTT. This encodes CASTSLGLAGNTDTQYF.

This chain connects TRBV7-9 to TRBJ2-3; D uncertain. The ends were cut back, 8 bases at V and 1 base at J, with 16 bases in the middle. CDR3 length: 15 amino acids. Germline CDR1 reads SEHNR; CDR2 reads FQNEAQ (reference sequence). The CDR3 reads CASVDGLPGTDTQYF. The CDR3 nucleotides read TGTGCCAGCGTCGATGGGCTGCCGGGCACAGATACGCAGTATTTT.

This chain joins TRBV5-6 and TRBJ1-6; D call uncertain. Trimming took off 0 bases at V and 6 bases at J, with 7 bases between the two ends. Germline assignment: CDR1 SGHDT and CDR2 YYEEEE. The CDR3 is 14 amino acids. Written as DNA, the CDR3 is TGTGCCAGCAGCTTGGGTTCGAGTAATTCACCCCTCCACTTT. It codes for CASSLGSSNSPLHF. The full variable domain, in which reference TRBV5-6 and TRBJ1-6 provide the parts outside the CDR3, is DAGVTQSPTHLIKTRGQQVTLRCSPKSGHDTVSWYQQALGQGPQFIFQYYEEEERQRGNFPDRFSGHQFPNYSSELNVNALLLGDSALYLCASSLGSSNSPLHFGNGTRLTVT.

This clone was recorded only once. The chain links TRBV5-6 to TRBJ2-5, with D uncertain. The V gene lost 4 bases and the J gene lost 5 bases, with 12 bases spanning the gap. CDR1 and CDR2 (germline): SGHDT, YYEEEE. The CDR3 loop spans 13 amino acids. CDR3 DNA sequence: TGTGCCAGCAGCCCGACCGCCACGGAGACCCAGTACTTC. It encodes CASSPTATETQYF.

This chain uses TRBV11-2 with TRBJ1-2; possibly TRBD1 for D (5 bases). The CDR3 sequence is 13 residues long. V shed 5 bases and J shed 2 bases, with 9 bases lying between them. The germline V gene encodes CDR1 SGHAT and CDR2 FQNNGV. The CDR3 sequence is CASSPRGNYGYTF. CDR3 bases: TGTGCCAGCAGCCCTAGGGGCAACTATGGCTACACCTTC. Filled out from reference TRBV11-2 and TRBJ1-2, the complete variable domain reads EAGVAQSPRYKIIEKRQSVAFWCNPISGHATLYWYQQILGQGPKLLIQFQNNGVVDDSQLPKDRFSAERLKGVDSTLKIQPAKLEDSAVYLCASSPRGNYGYTFGSGTRLTVV.

The V and J genes are TRBV4-1 and TRBJ1-1; D gene ambiguous. CDR1 and CDR2 (germline): MGHRA, YSYEKL. The CDR3 loop spans 16 amino acids. V was trimmed by 0 bases and J by 0 bases, leaving 11 bases between them. CDR3 DNA sequence: TGCGCCAGCAGCCAAGATTCGTCAAGCATGAACACTGAAGCTTTCTTT. This sequence encodes CASSQDSSSMNTEAFF.

The rearrangement links TRBV9 to TRBJ2-1; D tentatively fits TRBD1 or TRBD2 (5 bases each). Between the trimmed V and J ends, which lost 2 bases and 6 bases, there was a span of 12 bases. This CDR3 region has 14 residues. CDR1 SGDLS and CDR2 YYNGEE come from the germline V gene. CDR3 in amino acids: CASSVGPPGNEQFF. The CDR3 DNA reads TGTGCCAGCAGCGTGGGACCCCCGGGCAATGAGCAGTTCTTC. The full variable domain, in which reference TRBV9 and TRBJ2-1 provide the parts outside the CDR3, is DSGVTQTPKHLITATGQRVTLRCSPRSGDLSVYWYQQSLDQGLQFLIQYYNGEERAKGNILERFSAQQFPDLHSELNLSSLELGDSALYFCASSVGPPGNEQFFGPGTRLTVL.

This clone was recorded only once. The chain recombines TRBV5-1 with TRBJ2-1; 12 bases agree with TRBD1. Germline V gives CDR1 SGHRS, CDR2 YFSETQ. J lost 5 bases, V lost 0 bases, and 9 bases had no gene match. The CDR3 length is 18 residues. CDR3 in amino acids: CASSLDIWGQGAHNEQFF. CDR3 in DNA: TGCGCCAGCAGCTTGGATATTTGGGGACAGGGGGCTCACAATGAGCAGTTCTTC.

The chain couples TRBV11-2 to TRBJ1-1; the match to TRBD1 covers 9 bases. Looked up from germline, CDR1 is SGHAT and CDR2 is FQNNGV. J gave up 6 bases and V 5 bases, and 10 bases lay outside the gene matches. This CDR3 contains 15 residues. The CDR3 spells CASSPLTGGRAEAFF. The CDR3 nucleotides read TGTGCCAGCAGCCCCCTCACAGGGGGCCGGGCTGAAGCTTTCTTT.

The genes are TRBV2 and TRBJ2-1, with TRBD1 as a possible D gene (6 bases). Germline values: CDR1 SNHLY, CDR2 FYNNEI. V was pared by 11 bases and J by 6 bases, with 11 bases between. The CDR3 is 11 residues long. CDR3 region: CALGTINEQFF. The CDR3 nucleotides are TGTGCCCTCGGGACAATCAATGAGCAGTTCTTC.

The chain is built from TRBV5-6 and TRBJ1-5; unclear D gene. The CDR3 totals 15 residues. Germline loops: CDR1 SGHDT, CDR2 YYEEEE. V dropped 5 bases and J dropped 0 bases, with 12 bases sitting between them. In DNA form, the CDR3 reads TGTGCCAGCAGTAACAGAGACTATAGCAATCAGCCCCAGCATTTT. Translated, it gives CASSNRDYSNQPQHF.

The CDR3 DNA reads TGTGCCTGGAGAGAGAGGGACAATCAGCCCCAGCATTTT. This gives the protein CAWRERDNQPQHF. The chain recombines TRBV30 with TRBJ1-5; D unresolved. CDR3 length equals 13 residues. Germline V lookup: CDR1 GTSNPN, CDR2 SVGIG (reference sequence). Deletions cut 3 bases from V and 3 bases from J, with 9 bases between.

This clone was detected a few times. The chain couples TRBV7-9 to TRBJ1-1, with D possibly TRBD1 on 5 matching bases. V lost 5 bases and J lost 1, with 11 bases in between. The CDR3 totals 14 residues. Per germline, CDR1 SEHNR and CDR2 FQNEAQ (reference sequence). In nucleotides, the CDR3 is TGTGCCAGCAGCCCGGGACTCGGGAACACTGAAGCTTTCTTT. It yields the protein CASSPGLGNTEAFF.

In this sample, this clone turned up once. This chain uses TRBV19 with TRBJ1-6; TRBD1 matches 9 bases. The CDR3 length is 17 residues. CDR1 LNHDA and CDR2 SQIVND come from the germline V gene (reference sequence). V lost 3 bases to trimming and J lost 9 bases; unmatched junction nucleotides: 12. CDR3 sequence reads: CASSILFRDRGTSPLHF. The DNA for the CDR3 is TGTGCCAGTAGTATCTTATTTAGAGACAGGGGGACTTCACCCCTCCACTTT. Full variable domain (missing parts from reference TRBV19 and TRBJ1-6): DGGITQSPKYLFRKEGQNVTLSCEQNLNHDAMYWYRQDPGQGLRLIYYSQIVNDFQKGDIAEGYSVSREKKESFPLTVTSAQKNPTAFYLCASSILFRDRGTSPLHFGNGTRLTVT.

The CDR3: CASSVGGYNIPYEQYF. CDR3 nucleotides: TGTGCCAGCAGCGTAGGCGGATACAATATTCCCTACGAGCAGTACTTC. The rearrangement links TRBV9 to TRBJ2-7, with D hard to call. With 0 bases removed from V and 2 bases from J, the gap between germline ends came to 15 bases. The CDR3 spans 16 residues. The V gene's germline CDR1 is SGDLS and CDR2 YYNGEE.

This clone showed up just a few times. The chain combines TRBV7-2 with TRBJ2-3; 8 bases match TRBD2. V dropped 2 bases and J dropped 4; count of bases not matched to a gene: 5. This CDR3 is 15 amino acids long. Germline CDR1 reads SGHTA; CDR2 reads FQGNSA. The CDR3 loop is CASSLTGGPADTQYF. DNA of the CDR3: TGTGCCAGCAGCTTAACGGGAGGGCCCGCAGATACGCAGTATTTT. Variable domain in full (rest from reference TRBV7-2 and TRBJ2-3): GAGVSQSPSNKVTEKGKDVELRCDPISGHTALYWYRQSLGQGLEFLIYFQGNSAPDKSGLPSDRFSAERTGGSVSTLTIQRTQQEDSAVYLCASSLTGGPADTQYFGPGTRLTVL.

The chain has TRBV10-3 and TRBJ1-2; possibly TRBD1 for D (5 bases). V gave up 6 bases and J gave up 6 bases, with 17 bases separating them. The germline CDR1 and CDR2 sequences are ENHRY and SYGVKD. The CDR3 covers 14 residues. As DNA, the CDR3 is TGTGCCATCAGCGAGGGGTCCTCAGCAGATGGCTACACCTTC. This translates into CAISEGSSADGYTF.

This chain connects TRBV5-6 to TRBJ1-1, with TRBD1 matching 7 bases. CDR1 is SGHDT, CDR2 YYEEEE, per germline. The junction had 3 bases not matched to a gene; V was cut back by 0 bases and J by 1 base. The CDR3 extends over 15 amino acids. CDR3 amino acids: CASSLAGTENTEAFF. The CDR3 nucleotides read TGTGCCAGCAGCTTGGCCGGGACAGAGAACACTGAAGCTTTCTTT. Full variable domain (outside the CDR3, taken from reference TRBV5-6 and TRBJ1-1): DAGVTQSPTHLIKTRGQQVTLRCSPKSGHDTVSWYQQALGQGPQFIFQYYEEEERQRGNFPDRFSGHQFPNYSSELNVNALLLGDSALYLCASSLAGTENTEAFFGQGTRLTVV.

This clone has just a few counts. The chain couples TRBV30 to TRBJ1-3; the D is unclear. Germline V gene data show CDR1 as GTSNPN and CDR2 as SVGIG (reference sequence). The CDR3 extends over 14 amino acids. V shed 0 bases and J shed 1 base, with 7 bases lying between them. The DNA of the CDR3 is TGTGCCTGGAGTGTAGGTATTTCTGGAAACACCATATATTTT. It specifies CAWSVGISGNTIYF.

CDR3 region: CASSSGGAEAFF. CDR3 sequence (DNA): TGTGCCAGCAGCTCCGGGGGGGCTGAAGCTTTCTTT. The rearrangement links TRBV7-6 to TRBJ1-1; D might be TRBD1 (5 bases). Germline loops: CDR1 SGHVS, CDR2 FNYEAQ. The CDR3 extends over 12 amino acids. Trimming took 4 bases from V and 6 from J, leaving 9 bases between them.

The chain employs TRBV6-6 and TRBJ2-2; D may be TRBD1 (5 bases). The germline V gene encodes CDR1 MNHNY and CDR2 SVGAGI (reference sequence). Trimming removed 7 bases at V and 7 bases at J, with 7 bases between. This CDR3 is 11 amino acids long. For the CDR3, the DNA is TGTGCCAGCATAGGGGACGGGGAGCTGTTTTTT. It specifies CASIGDGELFF.